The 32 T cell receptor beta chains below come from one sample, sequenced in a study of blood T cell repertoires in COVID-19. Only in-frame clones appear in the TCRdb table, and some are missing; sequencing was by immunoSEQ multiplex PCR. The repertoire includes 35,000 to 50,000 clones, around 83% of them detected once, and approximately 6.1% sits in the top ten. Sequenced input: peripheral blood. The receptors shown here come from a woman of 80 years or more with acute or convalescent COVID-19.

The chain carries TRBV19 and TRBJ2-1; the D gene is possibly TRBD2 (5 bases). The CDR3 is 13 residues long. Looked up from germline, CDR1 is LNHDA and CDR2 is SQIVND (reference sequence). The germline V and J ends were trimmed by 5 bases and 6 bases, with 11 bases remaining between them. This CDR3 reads CASSPTRGNEQFF. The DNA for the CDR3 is TGTGCCAGTAGTCCGACACGGGGCAATGAGCAGTTCTTC.

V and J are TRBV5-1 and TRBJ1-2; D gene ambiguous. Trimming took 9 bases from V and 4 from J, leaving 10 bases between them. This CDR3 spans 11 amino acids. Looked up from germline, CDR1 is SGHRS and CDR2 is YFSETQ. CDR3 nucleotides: TGCGCCAAAACTAACTCCTATGGCTACACCTTC. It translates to CAKTNSYGYTF.

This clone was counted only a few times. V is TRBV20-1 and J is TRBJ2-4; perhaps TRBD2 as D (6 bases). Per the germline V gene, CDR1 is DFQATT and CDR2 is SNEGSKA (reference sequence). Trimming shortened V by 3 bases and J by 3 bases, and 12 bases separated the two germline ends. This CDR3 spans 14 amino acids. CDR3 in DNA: TGCAGTGCTAGTCCCCCCGGGGGCAAAAACATTCAGTACTTC. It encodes CSASPPGGKNIQYF.

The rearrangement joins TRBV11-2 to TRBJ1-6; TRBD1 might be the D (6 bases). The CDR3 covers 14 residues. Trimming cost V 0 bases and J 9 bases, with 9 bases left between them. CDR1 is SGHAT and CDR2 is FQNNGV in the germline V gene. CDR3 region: CASSLETGGSPLHF. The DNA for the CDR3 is TGTGCCAGCAGCTTAGAGACAGGTGGTTCACCCCTCCACTTT.

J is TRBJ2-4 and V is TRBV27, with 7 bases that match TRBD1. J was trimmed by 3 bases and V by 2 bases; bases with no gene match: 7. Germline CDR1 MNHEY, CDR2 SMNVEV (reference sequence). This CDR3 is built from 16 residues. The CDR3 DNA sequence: TGTGCCAGCAGTTTAGAGGGGGCTTTAGTCAAAAACATTCAGTACTTC. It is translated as CASSLEGALVKNIQYF.

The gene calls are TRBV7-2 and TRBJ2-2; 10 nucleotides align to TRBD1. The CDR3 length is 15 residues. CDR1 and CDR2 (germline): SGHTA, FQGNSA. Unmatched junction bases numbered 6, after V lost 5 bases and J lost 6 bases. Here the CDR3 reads CASSLRTGGAGELFF. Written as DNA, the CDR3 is TGTGCCAGCAGCCTCCGGACAGGGGGTGCCGGGGAGCTGTTTTTT.

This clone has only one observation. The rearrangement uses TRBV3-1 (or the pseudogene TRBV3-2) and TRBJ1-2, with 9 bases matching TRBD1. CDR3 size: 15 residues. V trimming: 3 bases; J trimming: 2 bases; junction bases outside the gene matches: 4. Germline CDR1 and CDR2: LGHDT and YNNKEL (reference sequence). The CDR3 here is CASSQLGQGNYGYTF. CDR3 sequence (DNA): TGTGCCAGCAGCCAGCTAGGACAGGGGAACTATGGCTACACCTTC.

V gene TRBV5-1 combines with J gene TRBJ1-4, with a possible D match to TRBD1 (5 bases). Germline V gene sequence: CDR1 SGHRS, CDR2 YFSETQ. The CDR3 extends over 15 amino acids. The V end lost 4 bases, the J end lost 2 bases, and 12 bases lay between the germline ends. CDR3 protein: CASSRGGATNEKLFF. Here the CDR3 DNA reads TGCGCCAGCAGCCGTGGAGGGGCGACTAATGAAAAACTGTTTTTT.

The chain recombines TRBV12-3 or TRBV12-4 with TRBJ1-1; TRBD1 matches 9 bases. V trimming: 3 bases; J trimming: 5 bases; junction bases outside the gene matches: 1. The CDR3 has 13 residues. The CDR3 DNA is TGTGCCAGCAGTTTGGGGACAGGGACTGAAGCTTTCTTT. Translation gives CASSLGTGTEAFF.

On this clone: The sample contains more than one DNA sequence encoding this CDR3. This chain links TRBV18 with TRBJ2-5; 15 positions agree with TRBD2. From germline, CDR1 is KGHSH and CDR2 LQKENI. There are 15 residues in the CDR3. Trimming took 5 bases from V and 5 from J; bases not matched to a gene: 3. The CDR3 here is CASSTGLAGGETQYF. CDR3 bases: TGTGCCAGCTCAACGGGACTAGCGGGGGGCGAGACCCAGTACTTC.

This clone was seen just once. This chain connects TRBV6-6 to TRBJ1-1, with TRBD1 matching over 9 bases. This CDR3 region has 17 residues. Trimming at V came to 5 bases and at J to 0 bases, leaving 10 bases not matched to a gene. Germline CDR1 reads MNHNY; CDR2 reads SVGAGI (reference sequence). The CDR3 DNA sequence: TGTGCCAGCAGTCCTGACAGGGGGAAGACTATGAACACTGAAGCTTTCTTT. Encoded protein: CASSPDRGKTMNTEAFF.

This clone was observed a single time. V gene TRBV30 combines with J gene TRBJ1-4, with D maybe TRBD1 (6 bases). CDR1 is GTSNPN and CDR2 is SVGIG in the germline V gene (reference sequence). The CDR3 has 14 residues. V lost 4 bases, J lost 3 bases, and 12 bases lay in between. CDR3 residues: CAWNRGISNEKLFF. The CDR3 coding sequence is TGTGCCTGGAATAGGGGGATCTCTAATGAAAAACTGTTTTTT.

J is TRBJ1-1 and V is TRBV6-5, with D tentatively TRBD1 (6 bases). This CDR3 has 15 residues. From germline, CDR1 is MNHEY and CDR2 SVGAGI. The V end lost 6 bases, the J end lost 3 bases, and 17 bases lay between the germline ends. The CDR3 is CASSVEGGWDTEAFF. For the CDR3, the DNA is TGTGCCAGCAGCGTCGAGGGGGGGTGGGACACTGAAGCTTTCTTT.

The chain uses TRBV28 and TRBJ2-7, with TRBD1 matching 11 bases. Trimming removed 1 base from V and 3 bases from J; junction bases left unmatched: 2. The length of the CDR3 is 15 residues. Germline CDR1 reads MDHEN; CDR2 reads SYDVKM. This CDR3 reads CASSLLGTGGYEQYF. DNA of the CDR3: TGTGCCAGCAGTTTATTGGGGACAGGGGGCTACGAGCAGTACTTC.

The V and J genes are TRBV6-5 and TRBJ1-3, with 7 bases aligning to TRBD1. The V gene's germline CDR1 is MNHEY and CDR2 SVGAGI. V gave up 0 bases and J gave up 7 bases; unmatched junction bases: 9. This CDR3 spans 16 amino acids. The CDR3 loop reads CASSYSNRGIFNTIYF. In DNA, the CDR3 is TGTGCCAGCAGTTACTCGAACAGGGGAATATTCAACACCATATATTTT.

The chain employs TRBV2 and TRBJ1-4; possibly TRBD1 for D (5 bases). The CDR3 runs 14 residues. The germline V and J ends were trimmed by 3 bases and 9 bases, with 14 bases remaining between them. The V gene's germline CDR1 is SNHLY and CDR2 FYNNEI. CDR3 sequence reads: CASSDGGAPQKLFF. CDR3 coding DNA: TGTGCCAGCAGTGATGGCGGGGCGCCCCAAAAACTGTTTTTT.

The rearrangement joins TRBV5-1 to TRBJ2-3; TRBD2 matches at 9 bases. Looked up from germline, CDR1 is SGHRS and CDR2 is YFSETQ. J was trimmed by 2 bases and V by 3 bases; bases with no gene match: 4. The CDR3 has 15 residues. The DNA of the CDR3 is TGCGCCAGCAGCTGGGGACTAGCCCCCACAGATACGCAGTATTTT. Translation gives CASSWGLAPTDTQYF.

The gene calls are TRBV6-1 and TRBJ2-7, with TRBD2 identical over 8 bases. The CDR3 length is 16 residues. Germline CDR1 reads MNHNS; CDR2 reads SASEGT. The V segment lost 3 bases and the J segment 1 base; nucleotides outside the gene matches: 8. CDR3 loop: CASSEPGGRSSYEQYF. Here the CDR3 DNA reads TGTGCCAGCAGTGAGCCGGGGGGGCGGTCGTCCTACGAGCAGTACTTC.

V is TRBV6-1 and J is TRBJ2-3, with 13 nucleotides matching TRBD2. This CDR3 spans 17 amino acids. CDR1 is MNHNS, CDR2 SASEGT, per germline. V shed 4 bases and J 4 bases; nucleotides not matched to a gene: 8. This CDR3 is CASSARLAGGSADTQYF. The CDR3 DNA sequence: TGTGCCAGCAGTGCCCGACTAGCGGGGGGCTCGGCAGATACGCAGTATTTT.

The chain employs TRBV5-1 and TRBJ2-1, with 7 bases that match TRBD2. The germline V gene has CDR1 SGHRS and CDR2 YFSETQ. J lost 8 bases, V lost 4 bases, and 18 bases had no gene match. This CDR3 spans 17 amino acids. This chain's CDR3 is CASSPLTTSKLSDEQFF. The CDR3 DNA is TGCGCCAGCAGCCCCTTGACGACTAGCAAATTGAGCGATGAGCAGTTCTTC. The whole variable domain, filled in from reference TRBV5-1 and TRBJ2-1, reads KAGVTQTPRYLIKTRGQQVTLSCSPISGHRSVSWYQQTPGQGLQFLFEYFSETQRNKGNFPGRFSGRQFSNSRSEMNVSTLELGDSALYLCASSPLTTSKLSDEQFFGPGTRLTVL.

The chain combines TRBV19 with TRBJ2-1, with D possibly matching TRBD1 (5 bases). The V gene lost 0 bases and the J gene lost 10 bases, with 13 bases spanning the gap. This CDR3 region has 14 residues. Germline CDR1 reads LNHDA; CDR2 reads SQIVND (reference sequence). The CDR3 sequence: CASSIDRSTGEQFF. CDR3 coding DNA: TGTGCCAGTAGTATAGATCGGAGTACAGGCGAGCAGTTCTTC. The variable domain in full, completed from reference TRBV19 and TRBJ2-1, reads DGGITQSPKYLFRKEGQNVTLSCEQNLNHDAMYWYRQDPGQGLRLIYYSQIVNDFQKGDIAEGYSVSREKKESFPLTVTSAQKNPTAFYLCASSIDRSTGEQFFGPGTRLTVL.

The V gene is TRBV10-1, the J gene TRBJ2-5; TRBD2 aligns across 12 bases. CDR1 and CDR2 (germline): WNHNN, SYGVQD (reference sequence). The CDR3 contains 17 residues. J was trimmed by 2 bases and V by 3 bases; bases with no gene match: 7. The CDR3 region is CASSEARTSGVQETQYF. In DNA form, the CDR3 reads TGCGCCAGCAGTGAAGCGAGGACTAGCGGGGTGCAAGAGACCCAGTACTTC.

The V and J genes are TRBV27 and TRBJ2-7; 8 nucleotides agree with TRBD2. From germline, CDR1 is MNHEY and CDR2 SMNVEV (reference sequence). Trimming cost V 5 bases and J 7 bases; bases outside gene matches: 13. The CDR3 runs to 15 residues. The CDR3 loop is CASSPYNGGGQEQYF. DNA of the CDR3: TGTGCCAGCAGTCCCTATAATGGCGGGGGGCAGGAGCAGTACTTC.

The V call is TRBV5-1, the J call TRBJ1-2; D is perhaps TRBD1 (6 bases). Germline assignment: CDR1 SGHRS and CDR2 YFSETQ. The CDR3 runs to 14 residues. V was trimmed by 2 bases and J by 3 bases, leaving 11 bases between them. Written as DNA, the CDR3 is TGCGCCAGCAGCTTATGGGGGGGCGACTATGGCTACACCTTC. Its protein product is CASSLWGGDYGYTF. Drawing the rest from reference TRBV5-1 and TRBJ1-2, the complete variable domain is KAGVTQTPRYLIKTRGQQVTLSCSPISGHRSVSWYQQTPGQGLQFLFEYFSETQRNKGNFPGRFSGRQFSNSRSEMNVSTLELGDSALYLCASSLWGGDYGYTFGSGTRLTVV.

CDR3 sequence (DNA): TGTGCCACCAGTGATTCGACAGGGGAGCAGTACTTC. Protein sequence: CATSDSTGEQYF. The rearrangement links TRBV24-1 to TRBJ2-7; TRBD1 matches 7 bases. The CDR3 has 12 residues. The V gene end was trimmed by 2 bases and the J gene end by 7 bases; junction bases not matched to a gene: 1. The germline CDR1 and CDR2 sequences are KGHDR and SFDVKD.

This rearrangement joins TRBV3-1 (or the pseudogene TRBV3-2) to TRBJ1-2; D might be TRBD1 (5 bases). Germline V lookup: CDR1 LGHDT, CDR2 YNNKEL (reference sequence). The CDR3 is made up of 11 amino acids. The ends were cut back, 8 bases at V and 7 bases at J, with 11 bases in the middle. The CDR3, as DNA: TGTGCCAGCGGGGGGGAGTTTGGCTACACCTTC. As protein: CASGGEFGYTF.

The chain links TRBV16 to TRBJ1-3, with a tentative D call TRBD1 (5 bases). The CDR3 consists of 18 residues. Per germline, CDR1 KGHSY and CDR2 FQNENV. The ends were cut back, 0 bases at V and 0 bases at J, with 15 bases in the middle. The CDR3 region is CASSQSGGVQDSGNTIYF. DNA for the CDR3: TGTGCCAGCAGCCAATCTGGGGGGGTTCAAGACTCTGGAAACACCATATATTTT. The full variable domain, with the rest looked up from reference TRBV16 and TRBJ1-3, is GEEVAQTPKHLVRGEGQKAKLYCAPIKGHSYVFWYQQVLKNEFKFLISFQNENVFDETGMPKERFSAKCLPNSPCSLEIQATKLEDSAVYFCASSQSGGVQDSGNTIYFGEGSWLTVV.

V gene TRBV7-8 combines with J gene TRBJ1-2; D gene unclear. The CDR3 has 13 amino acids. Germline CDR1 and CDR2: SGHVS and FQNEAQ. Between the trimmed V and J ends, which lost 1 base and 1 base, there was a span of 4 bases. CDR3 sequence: CASSLGVNYGYTF. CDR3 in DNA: TGTGCCAGCAGCTTAGGAGTTAACTATGGCTACACCTTC.

The CDR3 coding sequence is TGTGCCAGTAGTGGGGGGGGACACCCGAGCACAGATACGCAGTATTTT. It translates to CASSGGGHPSTDTQYF. V usage is TRBV19 and J usage is TRBJ2-3; a weak D match, TRBD2 (7 bases). V lost 5 bases to trimming and J lost 0 bases, with 15 bases between them. This CDR3 comprises 16 residues. Germline CDR1 LNHDA, CDR2 SQIVND (reference sequence). Complete variable domain (other parts from reference TRBV19 and TRBJ2-3): DGGITQSPKYLFRKEGQNVTLSCEQNLNHDAMYWYRQDPGQGLRLIYYSQIVNDFQKGDIAEGYSVSREKKESFPLTVTSAQKNPTAFYLCASSGGGHPSTDTQYFGPGTRLTVL.

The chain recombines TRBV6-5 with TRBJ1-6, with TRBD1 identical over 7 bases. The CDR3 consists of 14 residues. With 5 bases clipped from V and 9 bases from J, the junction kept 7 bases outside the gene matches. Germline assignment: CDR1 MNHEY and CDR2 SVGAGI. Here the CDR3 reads CASSKGTASSPLHF. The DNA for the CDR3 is TGTGCCAGCAGTAAGGGGACAGCCTCTTCACCCCTCCACTTT.

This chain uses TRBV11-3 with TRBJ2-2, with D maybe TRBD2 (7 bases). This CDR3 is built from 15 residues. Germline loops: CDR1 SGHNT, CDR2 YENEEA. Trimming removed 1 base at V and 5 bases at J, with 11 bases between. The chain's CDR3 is CASSLAGEGTGELFF. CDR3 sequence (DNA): TGTGCCAGCAGCTTAGCAGGGGAGGGAACCGGGGAGCTGTTTTTT.

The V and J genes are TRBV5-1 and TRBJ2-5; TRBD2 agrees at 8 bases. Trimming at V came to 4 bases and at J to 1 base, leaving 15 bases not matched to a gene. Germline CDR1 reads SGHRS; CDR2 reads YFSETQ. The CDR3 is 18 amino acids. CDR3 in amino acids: CASSPAARGAGFQETQYF. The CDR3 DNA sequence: TGCGCCAGCAGCCCAGCCGCGCGGGGGGCGGGATTCCAAGAGACCCAGTACTTC. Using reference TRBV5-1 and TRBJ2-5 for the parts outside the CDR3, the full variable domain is KAGVTQTPRYLIKTRGQQVTLSCSPISGHRSVSWYQQTPGQGLQFLFEYFSETQRNKGNFPGRFSGRQFSNSRSEMNVSTLELGDSALYLCASSPAARGAGFQETQYFGPGTRLLVL.